This TCR beta chain is from a study of blood T cell repertoires in COVID-19. About the study: Sites across the United States, Italy and Spain contributed samples from acute and convalescent COVID-19.

Sequencing was performed with immunoSEQ multiplex PCR; in TCRdb, only in-frame clones are kept and a portion is missing. The data hold fewer than 350,000 clones, with 80% to 90% observed a single time. Per the germline V gene, CDR1 is LNHDA and CDR2 is SQIVND (reference sequence). The CDR3 loop spans 11 amino acids. Trimming left V 8 bases short and J 4 bases short, with 8 bases between. The specimen was peripheral blood. The chain has TRBV19 and TRBJ2-5, with a tentative D call TRBD1 (5 bases). The sequence derives from a man in his forties or fifties with acute or convalescent COVID-19. This CDR3 reads CASQGVETQYF. The CDR3 bases are TGTGCCAGTCAAGGGGTAGAGACCCAGTACTTC.